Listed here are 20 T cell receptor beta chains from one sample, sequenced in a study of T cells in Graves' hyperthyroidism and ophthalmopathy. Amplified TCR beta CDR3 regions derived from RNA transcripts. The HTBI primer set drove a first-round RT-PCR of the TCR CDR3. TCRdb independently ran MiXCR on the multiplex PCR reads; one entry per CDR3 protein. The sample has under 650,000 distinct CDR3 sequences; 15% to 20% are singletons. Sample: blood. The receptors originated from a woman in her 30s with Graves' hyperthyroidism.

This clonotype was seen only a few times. In nucleotides, the CDR3 is TGTGCCAGCAGTCAACAGGGGGCTAGCAATCAGCCCCAGCATTTT. Translated: CASSQQGASNQPQHF. The chain has TRBV7-9 and TRBJ1-5; 9 nucleotides line up with TRBD1. V shed 6 bases and J 0 bases; nucleotides not matched to a gene: 3. The germline CDR1 and CDR2 sequences are SEHNR and FQNEAQ (reference sequence). The CDR3 is made up of 15 amino acids.

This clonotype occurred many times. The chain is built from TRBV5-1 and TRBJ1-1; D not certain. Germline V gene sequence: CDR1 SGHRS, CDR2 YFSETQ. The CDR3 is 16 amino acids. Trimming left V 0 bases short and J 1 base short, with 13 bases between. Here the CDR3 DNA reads TGCGCCAGCAGCTTGGGGCAGTCAAGCTGGAACACTGAAGCTTTCTTT. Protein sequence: CASSLGQSSWNTEAFF.

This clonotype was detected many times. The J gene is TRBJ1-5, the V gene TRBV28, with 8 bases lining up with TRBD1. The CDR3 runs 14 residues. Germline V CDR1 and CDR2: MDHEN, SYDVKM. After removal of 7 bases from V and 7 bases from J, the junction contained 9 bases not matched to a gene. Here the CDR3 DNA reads TGTGCCAGCATTCTAGGGACAGGTCAGCAGCCCCAGCATTTT. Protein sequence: CASILGTGQQPQHF. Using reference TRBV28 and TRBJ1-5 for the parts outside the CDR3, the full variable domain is DVKVTQSSRYLVKRTGEKVFLECVQDMDHENMFWYRQDPGLGLRLIYFSYDVKMKEKGDIPEGYSVSREKKERFSLILESASTNQTSMYLCASILGTGQQPQHFGDGTRLSIL.

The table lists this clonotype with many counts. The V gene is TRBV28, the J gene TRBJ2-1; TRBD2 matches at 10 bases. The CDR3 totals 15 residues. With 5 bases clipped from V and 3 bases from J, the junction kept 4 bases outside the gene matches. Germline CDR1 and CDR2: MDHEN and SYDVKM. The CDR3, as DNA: TGTGCCAGCAGTGGACTAGCGGTAGACTACAATGAGCAGTTCTTC. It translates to CASSGLAVDYNEQFF.

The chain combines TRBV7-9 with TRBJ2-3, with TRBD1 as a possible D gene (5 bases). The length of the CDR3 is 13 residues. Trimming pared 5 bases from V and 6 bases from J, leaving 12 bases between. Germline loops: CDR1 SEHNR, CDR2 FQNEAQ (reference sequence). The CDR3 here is CASSPTVNDTQYF. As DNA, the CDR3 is TGTGCCAGCAGCCCGACAGTCAATGATACGCAGTATTTT. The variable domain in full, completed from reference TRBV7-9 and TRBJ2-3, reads DTGVSQNPRHKITKRGQNVTFRCDPISEHNRLYWYRQTLGQGPEFLTYFQNEAQLEKSRLLSDRFSAERPKGSFSTLEIQRTEQGDSAMYLCASSPTVNDTQYFGPGTRLTVL.

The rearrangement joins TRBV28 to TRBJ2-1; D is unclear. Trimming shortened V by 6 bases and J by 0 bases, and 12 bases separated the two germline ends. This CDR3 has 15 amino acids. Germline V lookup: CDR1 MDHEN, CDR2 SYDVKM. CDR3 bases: TGTGCCAGCAGACTAACTCAGTCCTCCTACAATGAGCAGTTCTTC. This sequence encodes CASRLTQSSYNEQFF.

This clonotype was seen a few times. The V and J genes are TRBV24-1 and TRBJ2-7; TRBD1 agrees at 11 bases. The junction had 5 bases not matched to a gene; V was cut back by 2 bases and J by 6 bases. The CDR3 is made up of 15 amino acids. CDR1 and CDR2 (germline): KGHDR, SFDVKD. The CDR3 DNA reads TGTGCCACCAGTGATTCCAGGACAGGGGGCTTCGAGCAGTACTTC. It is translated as CATSDSRTGGFEQYF.

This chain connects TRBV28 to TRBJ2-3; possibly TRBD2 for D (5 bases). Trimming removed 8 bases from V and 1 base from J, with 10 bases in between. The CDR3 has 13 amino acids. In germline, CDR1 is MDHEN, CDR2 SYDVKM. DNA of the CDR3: TGTGCCAGCGACGGTAGCGGCACAGATACGCAGTATTTT. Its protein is CASDGSGTDTQYF.

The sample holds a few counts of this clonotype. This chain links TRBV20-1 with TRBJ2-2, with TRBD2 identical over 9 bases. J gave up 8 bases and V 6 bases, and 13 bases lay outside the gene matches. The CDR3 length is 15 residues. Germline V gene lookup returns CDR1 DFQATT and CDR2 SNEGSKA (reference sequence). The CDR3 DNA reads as TGCAGTGCACCGCACTCTAGCGGGGTTCGGGGGGAGCTGTTTTTT. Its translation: CSAPHSSGVRGELFF.

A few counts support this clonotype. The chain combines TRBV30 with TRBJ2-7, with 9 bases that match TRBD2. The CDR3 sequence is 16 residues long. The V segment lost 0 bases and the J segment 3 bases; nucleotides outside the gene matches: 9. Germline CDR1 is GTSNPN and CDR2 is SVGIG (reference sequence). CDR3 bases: TGTGCCTGGAGTGTACGGTCGGCGGGAGGGCGCTACGAGCAGTACTTC. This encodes CAWSVRSAGGRYEQYF.

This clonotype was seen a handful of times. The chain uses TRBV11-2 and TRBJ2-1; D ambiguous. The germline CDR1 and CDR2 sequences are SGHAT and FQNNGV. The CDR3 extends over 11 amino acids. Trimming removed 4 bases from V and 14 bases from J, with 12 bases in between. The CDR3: CASSYRNDKFF. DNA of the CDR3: TGTGCCAGCAGCTACCGTAATGATAAGTTCTTC. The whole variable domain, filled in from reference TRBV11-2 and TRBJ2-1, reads EAGVAQSPRYKIIEKRQSVAFWCNPISGHATLYWYQQILGQGPKLLIQFQNNGVVDDSQLPKDRFSAERLKGVDSTLKIQPAKLEDSAVYLCASSYRNDKFFGPGTRLTVL.

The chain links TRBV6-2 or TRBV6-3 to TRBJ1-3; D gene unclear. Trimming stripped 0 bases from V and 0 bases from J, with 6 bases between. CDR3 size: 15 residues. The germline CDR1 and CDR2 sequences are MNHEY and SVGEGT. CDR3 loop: CASSYSSVSGNTIYF. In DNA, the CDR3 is TGTGCCAGCAGTTACTCGTCAGTCTCTGGAAACACCATATATTTT.

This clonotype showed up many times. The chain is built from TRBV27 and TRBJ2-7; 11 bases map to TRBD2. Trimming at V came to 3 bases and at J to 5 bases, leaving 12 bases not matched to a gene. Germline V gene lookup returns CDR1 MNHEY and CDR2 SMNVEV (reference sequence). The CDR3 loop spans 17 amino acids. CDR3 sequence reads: CASSFNSGRAGRNEQYF. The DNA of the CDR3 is TGTGCCAGCAGTTTTAATAGCGGGAGGGCCGGGAGAAACGAGCAGTACTTC.

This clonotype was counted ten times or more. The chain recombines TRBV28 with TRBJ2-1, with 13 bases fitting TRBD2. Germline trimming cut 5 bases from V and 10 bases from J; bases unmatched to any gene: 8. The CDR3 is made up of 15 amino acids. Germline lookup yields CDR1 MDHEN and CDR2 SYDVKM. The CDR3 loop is CASSPGLAGAGEQFF. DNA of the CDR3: TGTGCCAGCAGTCCCGGACTAGCGGGAGCAGGGGAGCAGTTCTTC.

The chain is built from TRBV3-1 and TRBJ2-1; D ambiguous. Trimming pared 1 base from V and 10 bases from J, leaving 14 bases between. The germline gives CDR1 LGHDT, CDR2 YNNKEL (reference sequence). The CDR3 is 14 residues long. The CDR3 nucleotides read TGTGCCAGCAGCCAAGTCGCTGTGGGCGAGGAGCAGTTCTTC. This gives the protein CASSQVAVGEEQFF.

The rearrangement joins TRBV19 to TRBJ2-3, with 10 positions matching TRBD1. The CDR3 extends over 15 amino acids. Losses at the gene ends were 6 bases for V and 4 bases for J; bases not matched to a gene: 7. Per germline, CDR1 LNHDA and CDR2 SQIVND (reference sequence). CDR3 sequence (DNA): TGTGCCAGTAGGACCTACGGACAGGGGGCAGATACGCAGTATTTT. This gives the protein CASRTYGQGADTQYF.

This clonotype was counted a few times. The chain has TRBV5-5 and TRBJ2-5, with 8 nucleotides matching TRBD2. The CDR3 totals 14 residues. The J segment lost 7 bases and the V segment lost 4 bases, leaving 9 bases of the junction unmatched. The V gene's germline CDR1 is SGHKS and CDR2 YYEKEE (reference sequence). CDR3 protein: CASSLRPGGGTQYF. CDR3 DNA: TGTGCCAGCAGCCTCCGACCGGGGGGGGGGACCCAGTACTTC.

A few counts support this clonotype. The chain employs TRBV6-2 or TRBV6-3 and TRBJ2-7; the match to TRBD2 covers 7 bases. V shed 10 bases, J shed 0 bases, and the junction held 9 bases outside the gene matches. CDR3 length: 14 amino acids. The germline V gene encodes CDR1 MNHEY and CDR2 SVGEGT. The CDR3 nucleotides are TGTGCCACAAGAAACGGCGGGAGCTCCTACGAGCAGTACTTC. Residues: CATRNGGSSYEQYF.

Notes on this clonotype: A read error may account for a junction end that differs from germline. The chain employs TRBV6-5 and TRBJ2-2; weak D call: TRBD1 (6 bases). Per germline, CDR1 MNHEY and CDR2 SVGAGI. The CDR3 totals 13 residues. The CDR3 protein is CASSLQGAGELLF. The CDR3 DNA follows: TGTGCCAGCAGCTTACAGGGTGCCGGGGAGCTGCTTTTT.

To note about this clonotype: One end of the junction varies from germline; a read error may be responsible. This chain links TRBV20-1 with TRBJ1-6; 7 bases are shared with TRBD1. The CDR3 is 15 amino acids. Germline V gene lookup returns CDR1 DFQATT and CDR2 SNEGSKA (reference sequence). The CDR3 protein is CSAETGSAYNAPLHF. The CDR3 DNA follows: TGCAGTGCGGAGACAGGGAGTGCCTATAATGCACCCCTCCACTTT.